This TCR beta chain was recovered during a study of blood T cell repertoires in COVID-19. This CDR3 has 18 residues. Germline trimming cut 4 bases from V and 0 bases from J; bases unmatched to any gene: 7. In germline, CDR1 is SGHRS, CDR2 YFSETQ. Clones were read by immunoSEQ multiplex PCR, and TCRdb kept only the in-frame ones, dropping some. The profile shows 350,000 to 400,000 clones, 90% of them singletons. What was sequenced was peripheral blood. The chain is built from TRBV5-1 and TRBJ1-6; 10 positions agree with TRBD1. The origin of this receptor is a man between 18 and 29 years old with active or convalescent COVID-19. The DNA for the CDR3 is TGCGCCAGCAGCAAGACAGGGGGCGATAGCTCCTATAATTCACCCCTCCACTTT. Its translation: CASSKTGGDSSYNSPLHF.